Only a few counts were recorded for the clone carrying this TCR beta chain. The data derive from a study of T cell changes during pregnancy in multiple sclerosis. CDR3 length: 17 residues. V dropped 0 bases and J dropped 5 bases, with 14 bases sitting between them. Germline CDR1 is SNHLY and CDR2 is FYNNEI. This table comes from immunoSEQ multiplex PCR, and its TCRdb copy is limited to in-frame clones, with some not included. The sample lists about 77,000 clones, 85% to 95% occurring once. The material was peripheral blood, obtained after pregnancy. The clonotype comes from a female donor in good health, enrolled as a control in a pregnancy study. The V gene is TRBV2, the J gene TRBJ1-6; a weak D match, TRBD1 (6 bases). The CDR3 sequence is CASSEARRGRNNSPLHF. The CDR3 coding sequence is TGTGCCAGCAGTGAAGCGCGCAGGGGTAGGAATAATTCACCCCTCCACTTT.